The clone carrying this TCR beta chain was observed at least ten times. What it binds is not known. The cDNA was synthesized by 5'RACE incorporating 10-nucleotide random UMIs. TCRdb reprocessed the 5' RACE reads with MiXCR, giving one entry per CDR3 protein. The sample lists about 58,000 distinct CDR3 sequences, less than 4.5% occurring once. This record belongs to a study of neurological immune-mediated disorders. About the study: Multiple sclerosis patients (n of about 34) included some 31 with relapsing-remitting and 3 with secondary progressive disease. Study-wide findings and caveats: According to phylogenetic grouping, one related-CDR3 cluster, a possible signature, contained the repertoires of 18 of 34 multiple sclerosis patients. Expanded clones shared no identical CDR3 amino acid sequences across subjects, which suggested private TCR-beta repertoires in all groups.

Germline values: CDR1 MDHEN, CDR2 SYDVKM. V was clipped by 5 bases and J by 2 bases; unmatched bases: 6. The CDR3 spans 16 residues. The chain carries TRBV28 and TRBJ2-3; 11 bases are shared with TRBD2. This sequence was found in a man aged 25-45 years with multiple sclerosis. The sample was PBMCs. The CDR3 coding sequence is TGTGCCAGCAGTCCCCGGACTAGCGGGTTCACAGATACGCAGTATTTT. Translated: CASSPRTSGFTDTQYF. The full variable domain, completed using reference TRBV28 and TRBJ2-3, is DVKVTQSSRYLVKRTGEKVFLECVQDMDHENMFWYRQDPGLGLRLIYFSYDVKMKEKGDIPEGYSVSREKKERFSLILESASTNQTSMYLCASSPRTSGFTDTQYFGPGTRLTVL.